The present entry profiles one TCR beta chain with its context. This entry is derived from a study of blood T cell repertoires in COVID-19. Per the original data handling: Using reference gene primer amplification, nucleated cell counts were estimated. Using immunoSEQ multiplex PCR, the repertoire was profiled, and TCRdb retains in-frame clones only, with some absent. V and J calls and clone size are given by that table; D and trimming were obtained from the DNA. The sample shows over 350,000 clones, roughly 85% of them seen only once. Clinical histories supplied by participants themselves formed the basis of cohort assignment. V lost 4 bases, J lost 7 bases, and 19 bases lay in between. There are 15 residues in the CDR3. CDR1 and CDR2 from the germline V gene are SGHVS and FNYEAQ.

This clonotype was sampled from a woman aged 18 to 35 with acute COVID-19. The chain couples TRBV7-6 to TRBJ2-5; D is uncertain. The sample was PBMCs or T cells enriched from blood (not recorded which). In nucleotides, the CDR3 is TGTGCCAGCAGCTCCGTCGGGTGGCTAGTGTCGACCCAGTACTTC. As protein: CASSSVGWLVSTQYF.